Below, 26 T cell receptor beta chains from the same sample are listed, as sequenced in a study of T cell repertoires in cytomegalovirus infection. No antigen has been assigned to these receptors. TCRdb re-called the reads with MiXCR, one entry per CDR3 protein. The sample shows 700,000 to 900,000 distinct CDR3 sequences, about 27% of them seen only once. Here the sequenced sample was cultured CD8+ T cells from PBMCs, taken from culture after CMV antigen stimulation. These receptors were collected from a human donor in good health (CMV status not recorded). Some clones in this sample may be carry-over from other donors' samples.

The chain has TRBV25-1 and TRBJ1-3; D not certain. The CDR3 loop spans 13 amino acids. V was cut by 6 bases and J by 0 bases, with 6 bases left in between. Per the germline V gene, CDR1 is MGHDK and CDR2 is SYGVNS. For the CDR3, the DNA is TGTGCCAGCAGAAAGGTCTCTGGAAACACCATATATTTT. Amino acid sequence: CASRKVSGNTIYF.

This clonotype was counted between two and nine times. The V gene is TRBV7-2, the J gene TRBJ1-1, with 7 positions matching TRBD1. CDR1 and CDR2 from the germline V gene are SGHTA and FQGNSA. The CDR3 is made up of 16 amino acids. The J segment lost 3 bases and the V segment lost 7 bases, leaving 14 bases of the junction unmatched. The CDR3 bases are TGTGCCAGCACCCCTTACAGGGGAGGGGTGGACACTGAAGCTTTCTTT. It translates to CASTPYRGGVDTEAFF. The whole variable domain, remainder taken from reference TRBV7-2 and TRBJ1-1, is GAGVSQSPSNKVTEKGKDVELRCDPISGHTALYWYRQSLGQGLEFLIYFQGNSAPDKSGLPSDRFSAERTGGSVSTLTIQRTQQEDSAVYLCASTPYRGGVDTEAFFGQGTRLTVV.

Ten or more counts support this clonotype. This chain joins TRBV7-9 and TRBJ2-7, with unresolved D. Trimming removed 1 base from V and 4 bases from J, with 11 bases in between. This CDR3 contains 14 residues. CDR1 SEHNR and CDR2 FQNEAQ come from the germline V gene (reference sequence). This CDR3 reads CASSLVAGAYEQYF. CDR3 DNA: TGTGCCAGCAGCTTAGTGGCAGGAGCTTACGAGCAGTACTTC.

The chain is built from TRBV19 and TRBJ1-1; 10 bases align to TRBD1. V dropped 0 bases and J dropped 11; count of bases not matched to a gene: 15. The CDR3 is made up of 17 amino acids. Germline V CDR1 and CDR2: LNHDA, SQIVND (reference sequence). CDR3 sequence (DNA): TGTGCCAGTAGTATAGATCGGGGGACAGGGGTTCCCCAGGGTGCTTTCTTT. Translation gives CASSIDRGTGVPQGAFF.

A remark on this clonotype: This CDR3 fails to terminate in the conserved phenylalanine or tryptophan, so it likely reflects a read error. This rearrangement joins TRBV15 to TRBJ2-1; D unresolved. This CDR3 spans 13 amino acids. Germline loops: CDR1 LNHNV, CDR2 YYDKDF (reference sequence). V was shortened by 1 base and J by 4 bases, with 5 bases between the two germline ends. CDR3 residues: CATSRATYNEQFL. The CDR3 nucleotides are TGTGCCACCAGCAGAGCAACTTACAATGAGCAGTTCCTC.

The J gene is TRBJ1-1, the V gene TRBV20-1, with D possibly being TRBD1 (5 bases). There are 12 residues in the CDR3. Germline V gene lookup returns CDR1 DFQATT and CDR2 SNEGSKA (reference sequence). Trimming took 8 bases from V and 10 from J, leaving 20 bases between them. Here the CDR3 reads CSHSWGGGLAFF. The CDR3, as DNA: TGCAGTCACTCCTGGGGGGGAGGTTTAGCTTTCTTT.

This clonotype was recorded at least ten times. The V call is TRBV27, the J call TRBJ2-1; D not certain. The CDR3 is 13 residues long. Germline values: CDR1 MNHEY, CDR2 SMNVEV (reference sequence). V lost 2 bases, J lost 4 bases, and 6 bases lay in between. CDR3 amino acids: CASSLSVYNEQFF. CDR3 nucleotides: TGTGCCAGCAGTTTAAGTGTGTACAATGAGCAGTTCTTC.

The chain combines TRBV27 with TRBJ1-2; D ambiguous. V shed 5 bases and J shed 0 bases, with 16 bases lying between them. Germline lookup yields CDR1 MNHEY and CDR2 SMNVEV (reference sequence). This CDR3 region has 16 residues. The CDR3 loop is CASSLMGIEANYGYTF. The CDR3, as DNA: TGTGCCAGCAGTCTTATGGGCATAGAAGCTAACTATGGCTACACCTTC.

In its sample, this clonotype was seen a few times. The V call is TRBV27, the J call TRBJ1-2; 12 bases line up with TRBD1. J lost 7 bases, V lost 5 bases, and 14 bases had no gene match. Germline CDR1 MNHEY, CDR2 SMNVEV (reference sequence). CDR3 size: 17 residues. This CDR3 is CASSASRGDRGPLGYTF. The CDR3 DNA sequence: TGTGCCAGCAGTGCCTCTCGTGGGGACAGGGGGCCTCTTGGCTACACCTTC.

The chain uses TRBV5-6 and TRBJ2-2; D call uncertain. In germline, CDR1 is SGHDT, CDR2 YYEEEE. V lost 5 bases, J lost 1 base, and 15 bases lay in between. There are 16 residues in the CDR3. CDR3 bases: TGTGCCAGCAGACCCCGAAAGGGTGTGAACACCGGGGAGCTGTTTTTT. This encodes CASRPRKGVNTGELFF.

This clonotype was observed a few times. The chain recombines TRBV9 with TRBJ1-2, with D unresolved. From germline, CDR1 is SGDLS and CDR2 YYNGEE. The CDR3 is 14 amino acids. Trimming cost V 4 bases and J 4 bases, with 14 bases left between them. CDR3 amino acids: CASSLEIMVYGYTF. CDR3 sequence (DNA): TGTGCCAGCAGCCTAGAAATTATGGTCTATGGCTACACCTTC. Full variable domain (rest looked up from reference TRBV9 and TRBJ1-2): DSGVTQTPKHLITATGQRVTLRCSPRSGDLSVYWYQQSLDQGLQFLIQYYNGEERAKGNILERFSAQQFPDLHSELNLSSLELGDSALYFCASSLEIMVYGYTFGSGTRLTVV.

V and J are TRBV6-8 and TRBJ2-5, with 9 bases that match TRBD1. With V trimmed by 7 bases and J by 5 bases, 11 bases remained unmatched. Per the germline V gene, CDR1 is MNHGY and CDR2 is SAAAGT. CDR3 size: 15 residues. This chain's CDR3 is CASTGLLGQGETQYF. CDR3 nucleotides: TGTGCCAGCACCGGACTCCTCGGACAGGGGGAGACCCAGTACTTC.

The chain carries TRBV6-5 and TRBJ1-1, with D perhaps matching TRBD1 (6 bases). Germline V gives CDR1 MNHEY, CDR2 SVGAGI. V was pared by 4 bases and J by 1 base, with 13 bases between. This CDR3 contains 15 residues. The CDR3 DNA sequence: TGTGCCAGCAGTTTCTCCGGGACACCGAACACTGAAGCTTTCTTT. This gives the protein CASSFSGTPNTEAFF.

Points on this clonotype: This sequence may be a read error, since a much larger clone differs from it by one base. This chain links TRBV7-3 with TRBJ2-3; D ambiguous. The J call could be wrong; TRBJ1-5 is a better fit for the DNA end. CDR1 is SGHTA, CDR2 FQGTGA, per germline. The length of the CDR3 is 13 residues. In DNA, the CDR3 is TGTGCCAGCAGCTGGGAAGGCACAGATACGCAGCATTTT. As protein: CASSWEGTDTQHF.

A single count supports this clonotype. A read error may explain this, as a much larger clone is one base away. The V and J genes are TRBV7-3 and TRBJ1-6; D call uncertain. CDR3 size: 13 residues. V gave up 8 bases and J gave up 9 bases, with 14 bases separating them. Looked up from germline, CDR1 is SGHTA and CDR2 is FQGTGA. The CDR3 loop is CASGASEGSPLHF. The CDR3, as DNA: TGTGCCAGCGGAGCAAGTGAGGGTTCACCCCTCCACTTT.

The CDR3 DNA follows: TGTGCCAGCAGTTTTAGAAGGGCGGCAGATACGCAGTATTTT. Its protein product is CASSFRRAADTQYF. The chain links TRBV27 to TRBJ2-3; D remains unclear. The CDR3 consists of 14 residues. The germline V gene has CDR1 MNHEY and CDR2 SMNVEV (reference sequence). Trimming took off 3 bases at V and 4 bases at J, with 11 bases between the two ends.

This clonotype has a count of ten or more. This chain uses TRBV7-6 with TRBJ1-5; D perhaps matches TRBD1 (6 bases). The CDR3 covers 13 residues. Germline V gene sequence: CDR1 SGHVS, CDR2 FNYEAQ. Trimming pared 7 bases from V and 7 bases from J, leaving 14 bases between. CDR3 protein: CASTQGYGQPQHF. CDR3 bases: TGTGCCAGCACACAGGGATATGGGCAGCCCCAGCATTTT.

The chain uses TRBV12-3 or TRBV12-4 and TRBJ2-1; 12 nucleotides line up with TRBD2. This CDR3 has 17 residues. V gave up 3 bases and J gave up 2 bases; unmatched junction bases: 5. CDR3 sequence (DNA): TGTGCCAGCAGTTTGTCCGGGACTAGCGGGCCCTACAATGAGCAGTTCTTC. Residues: CASSLSGTSGPYNEQFF.

The CDR3 DNA is TGTGCCAGCAGTTACGACCTGGGGGTCACAGATACGCAGTATTTT. It yields the protein CASSYDLGVTDTQYF. The chain couples TRBV6-2 or TRBV6-3 to TRBJ2-3; D might be TRBD1 or TRBD2, each matching 5 bases. The CDR3 covers 15 residues. The germline V gene encodes CDR1 MNHEY and CDR2 SVGEGT. V was pared by 2 bases and J by 2 bases, with 11 bases between.

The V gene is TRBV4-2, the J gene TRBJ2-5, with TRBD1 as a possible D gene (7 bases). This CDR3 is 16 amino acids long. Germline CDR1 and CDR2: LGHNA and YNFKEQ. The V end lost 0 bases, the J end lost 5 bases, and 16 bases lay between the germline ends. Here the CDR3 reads CASSQDPQGGGETQYF. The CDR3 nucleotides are TGTGCCAGCAGCCAAGATCCTCAGGGGGGCGGTGAGACCCAGTACTTC.

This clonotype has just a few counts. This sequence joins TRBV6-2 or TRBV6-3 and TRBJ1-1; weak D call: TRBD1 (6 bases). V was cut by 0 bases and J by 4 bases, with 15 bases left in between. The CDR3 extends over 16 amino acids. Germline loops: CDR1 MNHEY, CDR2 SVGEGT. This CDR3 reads CASSYSRGAGTTEAFF. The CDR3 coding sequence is TGTGCCAGCAGTTACTCGAGGGGGGCTGGGACCACTGAAGCTTTCTTT.

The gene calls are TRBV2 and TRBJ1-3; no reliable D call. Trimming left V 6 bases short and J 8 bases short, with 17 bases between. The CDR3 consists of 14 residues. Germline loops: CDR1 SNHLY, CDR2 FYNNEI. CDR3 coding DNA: TGTGCCAGCAGGGGCCCTACTCCAAGGGACACCATATATTTT. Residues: CASRGPTPRDTIYF. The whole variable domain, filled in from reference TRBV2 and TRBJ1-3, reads EPEVTQTPSHQVTQMGQEVILRCVPISNHLYFYWYRQILGQKVEFLVSFYNNEISEKSEIFDDQFSVERPDGSNFTLKIRSTKLEDSAMYFCASRGPTPRDTIYFGEGSWLTVV.

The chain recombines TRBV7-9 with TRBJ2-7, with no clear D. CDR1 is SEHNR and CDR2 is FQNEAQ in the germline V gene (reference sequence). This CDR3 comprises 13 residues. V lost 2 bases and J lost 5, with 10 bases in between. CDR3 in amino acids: CASSLSGVDEQYF. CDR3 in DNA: TGTGCCAGCAGCTTATCGGGTGTCGACGAGCAGTACTTC.

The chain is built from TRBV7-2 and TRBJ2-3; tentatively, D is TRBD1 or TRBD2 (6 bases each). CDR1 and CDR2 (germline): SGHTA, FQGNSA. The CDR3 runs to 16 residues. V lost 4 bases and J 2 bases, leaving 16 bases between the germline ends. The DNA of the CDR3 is TGTGCCAGCAGCTGGAGGGGGGCTGGATCCACAGATACGCAGTATTTT. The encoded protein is CASSWRGAGSTDTQYF.

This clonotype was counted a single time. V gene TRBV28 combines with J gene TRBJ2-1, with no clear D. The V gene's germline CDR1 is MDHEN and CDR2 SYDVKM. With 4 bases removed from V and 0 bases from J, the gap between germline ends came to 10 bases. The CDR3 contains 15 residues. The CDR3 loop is CASSSQRFSYNEQFF. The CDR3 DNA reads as TGTGCCAGCAGTTCACAAAGATTCTCCTACAATGAGCAGTTCTTC.

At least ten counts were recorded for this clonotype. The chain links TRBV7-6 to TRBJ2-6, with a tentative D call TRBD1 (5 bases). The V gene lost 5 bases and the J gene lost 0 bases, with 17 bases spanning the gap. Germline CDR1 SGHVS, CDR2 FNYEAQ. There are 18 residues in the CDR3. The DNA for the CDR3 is TGTGCCAGCAGCCCCTTGAAGGGGCTGAGCTCTGGGGCCAACGTCCTGACTTTC. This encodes CASSPLKGLSSGANVLTF.